This passage covers 2 T cell receptor beta chains from one sample sequenced in a study of blood T cell repertoires in COVID-19. Profiled with immunoSEQ multiplex PCR; TCRdb holds only in-frame clones, not every one. The sample lists a few hundred thousand clones, more than 70% occurring once. The sample comprised peripheral blood. Receptors were obtained from a woman between 50 and 59 years old who had recovered from COVID-19.

The chain recombines TRBV7-8 with TRBJ2-5; D is possibly TRBD2 (5 bases). The CDR3 spans 15 residues. Germline assignment: CDR1 SGHVS and CDR2 FQNEAQ. V lost 0 bases and J lost 2, with 10 bases in between. In DNA, the CDR3 is TGTGCCAGCAGCTTAGCGACCCGGAGGCAAGAGACCCAGTACTTC. Its translation: CASSLATRRQETQYF.

CDR3 in DNA: TGTGCCAGTAGTACGGGCGGGACCCAAGCAGATACGCAGTATTTT. It translates to CASSTGGTQADTQYF. The chain employs TRBV19 and TRBJ2-3; TRBD2 might be the D (6 bases). The CDR3 loop spans 15 amino acids. The V end was cut by 4 bases, the J end by 4 bases, with 15 bases between. The germline CDR1 and CDR2 sequences are LNHDA and SQIVND (reference sequence).